This T cell receptor (beta chain) appears in the sequencing data of a study of response to subunit inactivated influenza vaccine. Notes on this clonotype: The target antigen is unknown.

Via MiXCR, TCRdb re-called the RT-PCR reads, giving one row per CDR3 protein. The sample holds about 800,000 distinct CDR3 sequences, about 20% seen once. Findings of the study overall: The authors proposed limited new T cell recruitment per seasonal influenza vaccination.

The CDR3 runs 17 residues. V lost 5 bases to trimming and J lost 4 bases, with 21 bases between them. Germline V gives CDR1 SGHVS, CDR2 FNYEAQ. The sequencing here drew on PBMCs from blood, taken more than 4 days after vaccination. This receptor was obtained from a man between 45 and 60 years old who received an inactivated influenza vaccine. The V and J genes are TRBV7-6 and TRBJ1-5; D not resolved. The CDR3 bases are TGTGCCAGCAGCCTGAGTCTAGCCATGGGTTCGAATCAGCCCCAGCATTTT. Protein product: CASSLSLAMGSNQPQHF.